Below, one TCR beta chain is given with its context. The antigen is not known. PCR employed 60 Vbeta and 13 Jbeta primers. Profiled with immunoSEQ multiplex PCR; TCRdb holds only in-frame clones, not every one. The sample holds around 110,000 clones. V shed 0 bases and J shed 5 bases, with 11 bases lying between them. CDR3 length equals 14 residues. From germline, CDR1 is SGHRS and CDR2 YFSETQ. This entry comes from a study of cytomegalovirus exposure and HLA in healthy donors. Points from the study as a whole: While the bulk of TCR sequences proved rare, some public TCRs turned up in many donors. A list of 164 TCR beta chains associated with cytomegalovirus was given. What a later analysis showed was that several of the most significant clusters appeared linked to common viral pathogens.

The sequencing sample was made of PBMCs. The genes are TRBV5-1 and TRBJ1-2; possibly TRBD1 for D (6 bases). This TCR was recovered from a man aged 35 to 55 in good health and CMV-seropositive. CDR3 DNA: TGCGCCAGCAGCTTGGGCAGGGGTCGTTATGGCTACACCTTC. Amino acids: CASSLGRGRYGYTF.